The clone carrying this T cell receptor beta chain occurred many times. Its antigen is as yet unknown. CDR3 length equals 13 residues. V dropped 7 bases and J dropped 5 bases, with 15 bases sitting between them. This sample was taken from a study of T-cell memory formation after mild COVID-19. General study results and limits: Pre-infection memory harbored some responding clones, suggesting cross-reactive memory joined.

5'RACE primed from the constant segment yielded TCR alpha and TCR beta cDNA libraries bearing sample barcodes and UMIs. TCRdb itself ran the 5' RACE reads through MiXCR, one entry per CDR3 protein. The sample yields roughly 610,000 distinct CDR3 sequences, approximately 15% seen once. The source is an adult woman who had mild COVID-19 (a few samples of this study predate the infection). Cell type and time point are not known. The specimen was PBMCs or a T cell subset sorted from them (not recorded which). J is TRBJ2-7 and V is TRBV12-3 or TRBV12-4, with D uncertain. CDR3 DNA sequence: TGTGCCAGCACCAATCCACCCTACGACGAGCAGTACTTC. Encoded protein: CASTNPPYDEQYF.